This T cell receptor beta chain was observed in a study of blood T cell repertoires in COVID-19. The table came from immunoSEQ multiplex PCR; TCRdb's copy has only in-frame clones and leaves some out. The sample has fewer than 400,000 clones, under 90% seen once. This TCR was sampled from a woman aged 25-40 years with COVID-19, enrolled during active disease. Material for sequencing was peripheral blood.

The CDR3: CASRLHRQGEDGYTF. CDR3 DNA: TGTGCCAGCAGGCTCCACAGACAGGGAGAGGATGGCTACACCTTC. This rearrangement joins TRBV5-4 to TRBJ1-2, with 7 positions matching TRBD1. With V trimmed by 5 bases and J by 6 bases, 13 bases remained unmatched. Germline loops: CDR1 SGHNT, CDR2 YYREEE (reference sequence). CDR3 length equals 15 residues.